This TCR beta chain is drawn from a study of blood T cell repertoires in COVID-19. For the study at large: Whether acute or convalescent, the COVID-19 samples came from the United States, Italy and Spain. From T cells, B-cell-depleted T cells, or PBMCs came the material, which was cDNA or gDNA.

Followed longitudinally, the Seattle patients had been enrolled during active infection. The CDR3 extends over 13 amino acids. With 4 bases removed from V and 1 base from J, the gap between germline ends came to 10 bases. Germline loops: CDR1 SQVTM, CDR2 ANQGSEA. Per the study methods: Researchers report that nucleated cell counts were estimated from reference gene primer amplification. Repertoires were generated with immunoSEQ multiplex PCR, while TCRdb's copy carries only in-frame clones and drops some. D and trimming come from the DNA, and the V and J calls and clone size come from that table. The profile shows some 150,000 clones, 83% of them singletons.

The clonotype originates from a woman aged 60 to 75 with COVID-19, enrolled during active disease. The rearrangement uses TRBV29-1 and TRBJ1-1; D remains unclear. Sequenced input: peripheral blood. In DNA form, the CDR3 reads TGCAGCGTTGTGAGGCAGACGAACACTGAAGCTTTCTTT. Its translation: CSVVRQTNTEAFF. The variable domain in full, with the rest retrieved from reference TRBV29-1 and TRBJ1-1, is SAVISQKPSRDICQRGTSLTIQCQVDSQVTMMFWYRQQPGQSLTLIATANQGSEATYESGFVIDKFPISRPNLTFSTLTVSNMSPEDSSIYLCSVVRQTNTEAFFGQGTRLTVV.